The present T cell receptor beta chain was sequenced within a study of cytomegalovirus exposure and HLA in healthy donors. Study-level points and caveats: With later analysis, a missense DCLRE1C variant became linked to TCR beta V- and J-gene trimming. Looking again later, the authors saw that most CMV-associated TCR beta chains seemed HLA-restricted. In an earlier analysis, most TCR beta V segments were productive about 87% or about 30% of the time. Sequencing had likely introduced a cluster of highly shared sequence variants as an artifact.

The ends lost 6 bases at V and 0 bases at J; junction bases unmatched: 0. CDR1 and CDR2 from the germline V gene are SGHAT and FQDESV (reference sequence). The CDR3 runs 14 residues. It was with 60 Vbeta and 13 Jbeta primers that the PCR ran. Here immunoSEQ multiplex PCR was the method, and the copy in TCRdb shows in-frame clones only, minus some. The sample has around 140,000 clones. As concerns this clone: Its antigen is not identified.

This TCR was sampled from a middle-aged woman in good health and CMV-seronegative. The gene calls are TRBV11-1 and TRBJ2-2; 8 bases agree with TRBD1. Sequenced material: PBMCs. CDR3 region: CASRQGANTGELFF. CDR3 bases: TGTGCCAGCAGACAGGGGGCGAACACCGGGGAGCTGTTTTTT.